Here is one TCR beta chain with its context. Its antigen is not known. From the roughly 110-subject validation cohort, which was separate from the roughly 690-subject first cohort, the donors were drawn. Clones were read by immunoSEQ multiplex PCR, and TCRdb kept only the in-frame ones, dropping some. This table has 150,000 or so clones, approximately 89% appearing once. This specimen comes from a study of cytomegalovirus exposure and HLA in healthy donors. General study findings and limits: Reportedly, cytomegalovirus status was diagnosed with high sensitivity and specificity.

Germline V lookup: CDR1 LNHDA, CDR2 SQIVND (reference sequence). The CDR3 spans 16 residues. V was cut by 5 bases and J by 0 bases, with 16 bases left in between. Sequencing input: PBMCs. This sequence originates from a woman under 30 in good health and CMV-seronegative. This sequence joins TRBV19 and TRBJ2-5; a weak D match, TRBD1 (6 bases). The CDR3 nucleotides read TGTGCCAGTAGTCCCTGGGGGACAATGTACCAAGAGACCCAGTACTTC. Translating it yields CASSPWGTMYQETQYF. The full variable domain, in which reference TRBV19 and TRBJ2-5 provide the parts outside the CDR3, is DGGITQSPKYLFRKEGQNVTLSCEQNLNHDAMYWYRQDPGQGLRLIYYSQIVNDFQKGDIAEGYSVSREKKESFPLTVTSAQKNPTAFYLCASSPWGTMYQETQYFGPGTRLLVL.